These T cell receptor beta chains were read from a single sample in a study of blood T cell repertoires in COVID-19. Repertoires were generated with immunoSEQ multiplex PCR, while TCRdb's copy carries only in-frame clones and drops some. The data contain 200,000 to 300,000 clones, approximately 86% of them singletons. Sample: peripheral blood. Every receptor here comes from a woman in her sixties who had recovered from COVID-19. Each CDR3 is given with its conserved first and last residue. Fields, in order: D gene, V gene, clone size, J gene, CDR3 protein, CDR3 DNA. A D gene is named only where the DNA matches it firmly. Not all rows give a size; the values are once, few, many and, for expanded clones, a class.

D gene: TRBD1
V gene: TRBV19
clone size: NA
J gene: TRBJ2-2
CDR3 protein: CASSMGHRGRRGSTGELFF
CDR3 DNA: TGTGCCAGTAGTATGGGACACAGGGGGCGGAGGGGTTCCACCGGGGAGCTGTTTTTT

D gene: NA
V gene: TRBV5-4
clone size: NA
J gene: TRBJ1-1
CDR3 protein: CASSLDLGQDTEAFF
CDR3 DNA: TGTGCCAGCAGCTTGGACCTGGGCCAGGACACTGAAGCTTTCTTT

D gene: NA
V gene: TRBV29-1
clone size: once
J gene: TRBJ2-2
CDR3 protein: CSVEGVQGTGELFF
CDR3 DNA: TGCAGCGTCGAGGGGGTACAAGGCACCGGGGAGCTGTTTTTT

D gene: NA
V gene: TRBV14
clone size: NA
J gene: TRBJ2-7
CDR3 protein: CASSQKGAYEQYF
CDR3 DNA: TGTGCCAGCAGCCAAAAGGGGGCCTACGAGCAGTACTTC

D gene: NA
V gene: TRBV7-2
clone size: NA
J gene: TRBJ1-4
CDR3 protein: CASSSGTYNEKLFF
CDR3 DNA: TGTGCCAGCAGCTCCGGGACATATAATGAAAAACTGTTTTTT

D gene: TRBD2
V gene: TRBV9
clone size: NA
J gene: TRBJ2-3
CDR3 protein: CASSVWRGGADTQYF
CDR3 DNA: TGTGCCAGCAGCGTTTGGCGGGGGGGTGCAGATACGCAGTATTTT

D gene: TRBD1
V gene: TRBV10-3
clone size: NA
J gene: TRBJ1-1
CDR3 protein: CAIRPGQANDKAFF
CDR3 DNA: TGTGCCATCAGGCCGGGACAGGCCAATGACAAAGCTTTCTTT

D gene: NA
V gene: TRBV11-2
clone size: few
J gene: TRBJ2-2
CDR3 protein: CASSLGLAITGELFF
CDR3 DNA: TGTGCCAGCAGCCTTGGGCTAGCGATCACCGGGGAGCTGTTTTTT

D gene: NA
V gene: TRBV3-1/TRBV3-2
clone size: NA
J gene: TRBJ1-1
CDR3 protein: CASSRGQITEAFF
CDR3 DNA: TGTGCCAGCAGCCGAGGTCAAATCACTGAAGCTTTCTTT

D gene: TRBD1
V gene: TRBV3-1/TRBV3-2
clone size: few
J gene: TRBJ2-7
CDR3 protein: CASSQQGGQGTYEQYF
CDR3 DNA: TGTGCCAGCAGCCAACAAGGAGGACAGGGGACTTACGAGCAGTACTTC

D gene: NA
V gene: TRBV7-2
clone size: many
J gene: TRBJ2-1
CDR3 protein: CASGPRGYNEQFF
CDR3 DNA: TGTGCCAGCGGCCCTCGGGGCTACAATGAGCAGTTCTTC

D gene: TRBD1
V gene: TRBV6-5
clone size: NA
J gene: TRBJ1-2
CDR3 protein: CASSRDRGRLGYTF
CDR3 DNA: TGTGCCAGCAGTAGGGACAGGGGGCGCCTTGGCTACACCTTC

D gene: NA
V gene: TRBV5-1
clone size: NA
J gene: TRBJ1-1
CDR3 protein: CASSLAGDTEAFF
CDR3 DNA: TGCGCCAGCAGCTTGGCCGGTGACACTGAAGCTTTCTTT

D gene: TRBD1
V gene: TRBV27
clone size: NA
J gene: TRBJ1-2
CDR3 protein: CASSLRTGNYGYTF
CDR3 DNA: TGTGCCAGCAGTTTAAGGACAGGAAACTATGGCTACACCTTC

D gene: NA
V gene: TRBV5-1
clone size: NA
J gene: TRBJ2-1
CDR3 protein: CASSLGFVGGPDEQFF
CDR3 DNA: TGCGCCAGCAGCTTGGGGTTTGTCGGGGGGCCCGATGAGCAGTTCTTC